Listed below are T cell receptor beta chains from one sample, sequenced in a study of blood T cell repertoires in COVID-19. Sequencing was performed with immunoSEQ multiplex PCR; in TCRdb, only in-frame clones are kept and a portion is missing. The repertoire includes about 250,000 clones, 80% to 90% of them detected once, and roughly 8.7% sits in the top ten. Input material: peripheral blood. These TCRs come from a man aged 35-49 years with active or convalescent COVID-19. Both conserved end residues are part of each CDR3. The D gene is left open where the match is weak. Expanded clones get a size class; other rows say once, few or many, or leave the size out.

TGCGCCAGCAGTGAGTCGAAGGAGGGGGGGCACCTCTACAATGAGCAGTTCTTC | CASSESKEGGHLYNEQFF | TRBJ2-1 | . | . | TRBV10-1
TGTGCCAGCAGCTCCCTGCGGGCGGACACCATATATTTT | CASSSLRADTIYF | TRBJ1-3 | . | . | TRBV7-9
TGTGCCAGCAGCCCGGACAGGATTGATCAGCCCCAGCATTTT | CASSPDRIDQPQHF | TRBJ1-5 | TRBD1 | . | TRBV28
TGTGCCAGCAGCTCCCCGGGACAGGGAATAGGAAGCGGCTACACCTTC | CASSSPGQGIGSGYTF | TRBJ1-2 | TRBD1 | . | TRBV28
TGTGCCAGCAGCTCCGGGACAGGTCGAGATGGCTACACCTTC | CASSSGTGRDGYTF | TRBJ1-2 | TRBD1 | . | TRBV7-2
TGTGCCAGCAGGGGCCACATTAGTTCACCCCTCCACTTT | CASRGHISSPLHF | TRBJ1-6 | . | . | TRBV28
TGTGCCAGCAGTTTAGCAGGGGGCCTCAATCAGCCCCAGCATTTT | CASSLAGGLNQPQHF | TRBJ1-5 | TRBD1 | . | TRBV27
TGTGCCAGCAGTTGGGGAGGCACTGAAGCTTTCTTT | CASSWGGTEAFF | TRBJ1-1 | . | . | TRBV6-5
TGTGCCAGCAGCTTCCACCATCGGCAGGGGCCCTCAACTAATGAAAAACTGTTTTTT | CASSFHHRQGPSTNEKLFF | TRBJ1-4 | . | . | TRBV12-1
TGTGCCAGCAGTTACAGCCAGGGGTCCCTTCTTGGCTACACCTTC | CASSYSQGSLLGYTF | TRBJ1-2 | . | few | TRBV6-2/TRBV6-3
TGTGCCAGCTCACCACCCGGACAGGGTGCTCTATACGGTCGTGGAGGCTACACCTTC | CASSPPGQGALYGRGGYTF | TRBJ1-2 | TRBD1 | . | TRBV18
TGTGCCAGCAGCGTAGAGAGGGGAGGGATGAACACTGAAGCTTTCTTT | CASSVERGGMNTEAFF | TRBJ1-1 | . | . | TRBV9
TGTGCCAGCAGCTTCGGACTAGCGGGCATTGATGAGCAGTTCTTC | CASSFGLAGIDEQFF | TRBJ2-1 | TRBD2 | . | TRBV11-2
TGTGCCAGCAGCCCGGGACAGGGGGCGAACGAGCAGTACTTC | CASSPGQGANEQYF | TRBJ2-7 | TRBD1 | once | TRBV5-4
TGTGCCAGCTCACCACGACAGGGGGCGGACACCGGGGAGCTGTTTTTT | CASSPRQGADTGELFF | TRBJ2-2 | TRBD1 | . | TRBV18
TGTGCCAGCAGCTACATCACTAGCGGAGGTGGCAATGAGCAGTTCTTC | CASSYITSGGGNEQFF | TRBJ2-1 | TRBD2 | . | TRBV6-5
TGTGCCAGCAGTTCGACAGGGCTTCCCGAGACCCAGTACTTC | CASSSTGLPETQYF | TRBJ2-5 | TRBD1 | . | TRBV28
TGTGCCAGTAGTATAGATAGCGGGGTGGGTCAGCCCCAGCATTTT | CASSIDSGVGQPQHF | TRBJ1-5 | . | few | TRBV19
TGTGCCAGCTCACCACCGTCGAGAGGGGGGGTTGAGCAGTTCTTC | CASSPPSRGGVEQFF | TRBJ2-1 | . | . | TRBV18
TGCGCCAGCAGTGGCACGGGGACAGGGAATGGCTACACCTTC | CASSGTGTGNGYTF | TRBJ1-2 | TRBD1 | few | TRBV10-2
TGCGCCAGCAGCTTCGCAGGGCCGAACACTGAAGCTTTCTTT | CASSFAGPNTEAFF | TRBJ1-1 | . | . | TRBV5-1
TGCAGTGCTAGTCCGGGGGTTCGGAGCAATCAGCCCCAGCATTTT | CSASPGVRSNQPQHF | TRBJ1-5 | . | . | TRBV20-1
TGTGCCAGCAGCTCCGAGGGGACTAGCGGATACAATGAGCAGTTCTTC | CASSSEGTSGYNEQFF | TRBJ2-1 | TRBD2 | . | TRBV7-2
TGTGCCAGCTGGTGGGACAGGGTTAACACCGGGGAGCTGTTTTTT | CASWWDRVNTGELFF | TRBJ2-2 | TRBD1 | . | TRBV6-5
TGTGCCACCAGTGATCGCAGCGCTAACTATGGCTACACCTTC | CATSDRSANYGYTF | TRBJ1-2 | . | many | TRBV24-1
TGCGCCAGCAGCATCGGTAATAGCGGTAAAGATACGCAGTATTTT | CASSIGNSGKDTQYF | TRBJ2-3 | . | . | TRBV5-1
TGTGCCATCAGGAGGGGACAGGGTCCCACCGGAGAGACCCAGTACTTC | CAIRRGQGPTGETQYF | TRBJ2-5 | TRBD1 | . | TRBV10-3
TGTGCCAGCAGCTCCTACTATGGCTACACCTTC | CASSSYYGYTF | TRBJ1-2 | . | . | TRBV5-6
TGTGCCAGCAGCCCAGCTTGGACAGGGGGCAACGAGCAGTACTTC | CASSPAWTGGNEQYF | TRBJ2-7 | TRBD1 | . | TRBV14
TGTGCCAGCAGATTAGGACAGGAGATAAATCAGCCCCAGCATTTT | CASRLGQEINQPQHF | TRBJ1-5 | TRBD1 | . | TRBV27
TGTGCCTGGAGCTCGGGGGCAACTAATGAAAAACTGTTTTTT | CAWSSGATNEKLFF | TRBJ1-4 | . | . | TRBV30
TGCGCCAGCAGCTGGCCCCGGACGCCTGGGGAGGTAGAGACCCAGTACTTC | CASSWPRTPGEVETQYF | TRBJ2-5 | . | . | TRBV5-1
TGTGCCAGCAGCCGCACCGGGACAGGGGGAATCGAGCAGTACTTC | CASSRTGTGGIEQYF | TRBJ2-7 | TRBD1 | . | TRBV11-2
TGCGCCAGCAGCATAAACCAAGAGACCCAGTACTTC | CASSINQETQYF | TRBJ2-5 | . | . | TRBV5-1
TGTGCCACCAGTGATCGGGACAGCGGTAACTATGGCTACACCTTC | CATSDRDSGNYGYTF | TRBJ1-2 | TRBD1 | . | TRBV24-1
TGTGCCAGCAGCGTACAGGGGGGGAACACCGGGGAGCTGTTTTTT | CASSVQGGNTGELFF | TRBJ2-2 | TRBD1 | . | TRBV7-2
TGTGCCTGGAGTCCAAACTCCGGGACAGAGGAAGCTTTCTTT | CAWSPNSGTEEAFF | TRBJ1-1 | TRBD1 | . | TRBV30
TGTGCCAGTAGGACAATGACAGGGAGTAATTCACCCCTCCACTTT | CASRTMTGSNSPLHF | TRBJ1-6 | TRBD1 | once | TRBV19
TGCGCCAGCAGTGATTTTAGTCCGGGACAGGGAAATGGCTACACCTTC | CASSDFSPGQGNGYTF | TRBJ1-2 | TRBD1 | . | TRBV10-2
TGTGCCAGTAGTAAGGGGACAGGATATGGCTACACCTTC | CASSKGTGYGYTF | TRBJ1-2 | TRBD1 | . | TRBV19
TGTGCCAGCAGTTCCGCGAAAAATTCGTACAATGAGCAGTTCTTC | CASSSAKNSYNEQFF | TRBJ2-1 | . | . | TRBV27
TGTGCCAGCAGCCGGGGACAGGCCAATCAGCCCCAGCATTTT | CASSRGQANQPQHF | TRBJ1-5 | TRBD1 | . | TRBV7-2
TGTGCCAGTAGTACAGACACAAGACAGGGTGGGGCTTTCTTT | CASSTDTRQGGAFF | TRBJ1-1 | TRBD1 | . | TRBV19
TGTGCCAGCAGTCGCATTGGGACATACCACTCTGGAAACACCATATATTTT | CASSRIGTYHSGNTIYF | TRBJ1-3 | . | . | TRBV6-6
TGTGCCAGCAGCCGAGGGACAGTATATAGCAATCAGCCCCAGCATTTT | CASSRGTVYSNQPQHF | TRBJ1-5 | . | . | TRBV21-1
TGTGCCAGCAGACAGGGGTCAGAAAAACTGTTTTTT | CASRQGSEKLFF | TRBJ1-4 | TRBD1 | . | TRBV3-1/TRBV3-2
TGTGCCAGCAGTGCAGGGATTGAAGCTTTCTTT | CASSAGIEAFF | TRBJ1-1 | . | . | TRBV2
TGTGCCAGCAGTTACTCGCCAGGCTCCTTTGAGCAGTTCTTC | CASSYSPGSFEQFF | TRBJ2-1 | . | . | TRBV6-5
TGTGCCAGCAGACTAGCGGGAGGCCGGAACACCGGGGAGCTGTTTTTT | CASRLAGGRNTGELFF | TRBJ2-2 | TRBD2 | . | TRBV5-4
TGCAGCGTTGAAGGCGGCAATGAGCAGTTCTTC | CSVEGGNEQFF | TRBJ2-1 | . | . | TRBV29-1
TGTGCCAGCAGTCGTCAGGGGGGCCCAGAGACCCAGTACTTC | CASSRQGGPETQYF | TRBJ2-5 | . | . | TRBV28
TGTGCCAGCAGCGCGGAGGACAGGGGCTATACAGATACGCAGTATTTT | CASSAEDRGYTDTQYF | TRBJ2-3 | TRBD1 | . | TRBV9
TGCGCCAGCAGCCAACTAGCGGGGGGATTCACCGGGGAGCTGTTTTTT | CASSQLAGGFTGELFF | TRBJ2-2 | TRBD2 | many | TRBV4-3
TGTGCCAGCAGTTACTCGAGCAGGGTGGTGACTGAAGCTTTCTTT | CASSYSSRVVTEAFF | TRBJ1-1 | . | . | TRBV6-5
TGTGCCAGCAGTGAGGAGTCCAATCAGCCCCAGCATTTT | CASSEESNQPQHF | TRBJ1-5 | . | . | TRBV2
TGTGCCAGCAGCCAAGAGAGCCTGGGACTGGGGTCCTACGAGCAGTACTTC | CASSQESLGLGSYEQYF | TRBJ2-7 | . | . | TRBV4-2